Below, 5 T cell receptor beta chains from the same sample are listed, as sequenced in a study of blood T cell repertoires in COVID-19. Measured with immunoSEQ multiplex PCR; TCRdb has only the in-frame clones, and not every one. Of under 50,000 clones listed, 75% to 95% were seen once; the top ten hold around 6%. The sequencing sample was made of peripheral blood. The receptors were sampled from a man between 65 and 79 years old with active COVID-19.

The chain couples TRBV15 to TRBJ2-2, with D possibly matching TRBD2 (5 bases). With 0 bases removed from V and 7 bases from J, the gap between germline ends came to 12 bases. This CDR3 contains 15 residues. In germline, CDR1 is LNHNV, CDR2 YYDKDF (reference sequence). This chain's CDR3 is CATSRDASGIGELFF. DNA of the CDR3: TGTGCCACCAGCAGAGATGCGAGCGGTATCGGGGAGCTGTTTTTT.

The genes are TRBV6-5 and TRBJ2-1; TRBD1 might be the D (6 bases). V lost 2 bases to trimming and J lost 5 bases, with 10 bases between them. This CDR3 is built from 14 residues. CDR1 is MNHEY and CDR2 is SVGAGI in the germline V gene. The CDR3 nucleotides read TGTGCCAGCAGTTACAGTGGGACACACAATGAGCAGTTCTTC. It translates to CASSYSGTHNEQFF.

This chain uses TRBV3-1 (or the pseudogene TRBV3-2) with TRBJ1-1, with 7 bases fitting TRBD1. The V gene end was trimmed by 6 bases and the J gene end by 5 bases; junction bases not matched to a gene: 15. CDR1 is LGHDT, CDR2 YNNKEL, per germline (reference sequence). The CDR3 consists of 16 residues. CDR3 amino acids: CASRQLEEGGRTEAFF. CDR3 bases: TGTGCCAGCAGGCAGTTAGAGGAAGGGGGCAGGACTGAAGCTTTCTTT.

J is TRBJ1-1 and V is TRBV29-1; D gene ambiguous. The V and J ends lost 4 bases and 4 bases respectively, with 10 bases between them. CDR3 length: 12 residues. Germline V lookup: CDR1 SQVTM, CDR2 ANQGSEA. For the CDR3, the DNA is TGCAGCGTTGGCGGGTCGGCCACTGAAGCTTTCTTT. As protein: CSVGGSATEAFF.

In nucleotides, the CDR3 is TGTGCCAGCAGGCCGGGGGCCCAGTACTTC. Its translation is CASRPGAQYF. This sequence joins TRBV2 and TRBJ2-5, with D possibly matching TRBD2 (6 bases). The CDR3 sequence is 10 residues long. CDR1 and CDR2 (germline): SNHLY, FYNNEI. Deletions cut 6 bases from V and 9 bases from J, with 8 bases between.